This T cell receptor beta chain was captured in a study of cytomegalovirus exposure and HLA in healthy donors. PCR amplification relied on 60 Vbeta primers (plus 13 Jbeta primers). Produced via immunoSEQ multiplex PCR; TCRdb's table is partial and in-frame only. The profile shows about 140,000 clones, approximately 83% of them singletons. Study-level findings and limits: CMV serostatus was the sole immune exposure data available. An analysis was carried out later, and it reportedly showed fewer N-insertions in an Asian-associated ancestry cluster than the approximately 670-donor mean.

To note about this clone: Its target is unknown.

This sequence originates from a man aged 35-49 years in good health and CMV-seropositive. The sample consisted of PBMCs.

The CDR3 region has the DNA TGCGCCACCCCCCACGGGACAAACCATAGTCGCGGGGAAAAACTGTTTTTT. Translated, it gives CATPHGTNHSRGEKLFF. V is TRBV10-1 and J is TRBJ1-4; possibly TRBD1 for D (6 bases). V was clipped by 10 bases and J by 8 bases, with 29 bases between them. The CDR3 loop spans 17 amino acids. Germline lookup yields CDR1 WNHNN and CDR2 SYGVQD (reference sequence).